This T cell receptor beta chain was retrieved from a study of blood T cells in healthy people across ages (dated by TCRdb to about 2015). Study-level background: Template switching captured roughly one uniquely barcoded TCR beta cDNA molecule per two T cells in model experiments. The donors were split into four age groups: young (average about 16 years), middle-aged (roughly 40), aged (over 55) and long-lived (more than 80). The study measured age-related changes in TCR beta repertoire diversity using deep sequencing normalized with unique cDNA molecular identifiers. The study analyzed two additional independent replicas of 1 million unique cDNA reads from the same blood draw for two donors, one aged 18 to 29 and one aged 80 or older. To avoid experimental bias, donors of different ages were randomly spread across the sequencing lanes.

The roughly 39 donors, aged about 6 to 100 years, were systemically healthy Caucasian individuals from Russia. Each donor gave ten milliliters of peripheral blood, drawn into EDTA-treated Vacutainer tubes. PBMCs were isolated by Ficoll-Paque density-gradient centrifugation, with at least 6 million obtained per sample. Total RNA, at least 6 micrograms per sample, was extracted from PBMCs with Trizol reagent. For every donor, an aliquot of PBMCs went through flow cytometry to measure the percentages of naive CD45RAhigh/CD27high T cells. Library construction relied on 5' RACE. The data were produced on an Illumina HiSeq 2500. A second PCR of about 6 to 11 cycles was run with a J-beta primer mix and a sample-barcoded 5' primer. Each TCR beta cDNA molecule received a unique molecular identifier from a template-switch 5' adaptor carrying 12 random nucleotides. Each sample yielded at least 3 million CDR3-containing paired-end reads. First-strand cDNA was synthesized from all RNA with the Mint cDNA synthesis kit, primed by a TRBC-specific oligonucleotide. All cDNA was treated with uracil-DNA glycosylase and then went through a first 18-cycle PCR with the universal primers M1SS and BC2_uni_R. The authors processed their data as follows. For normalization, 1 million high-quality reads were randomly selected from each sample, with every read carrying a distinct molecular identifier. Reads with shared molecular identifiers were discarded instead of being binned into consensus sequences. CDR3 identification, clonotype clustering and error correction used MiTCR with a Q25 quality threshold and the strictest error-elimination algorithm. Lower-bound total TCR beta diversity was estimated with a nonparametric unseen species model using Euler transformation. Using fastp at Q25 and MiXCR, TCRdb reprocessed the public reads and kept productive beta chains. Every CDR3 protein is listed once, alongside the most common genes and DNA of its rows. What appears here as the V and J calls and clone size reflects TCRdb's work, not the paper's. The sample includes over 950,000 distinct CDR3 sequences, with 51% observed a single time. 20% to 25% of the sample lies in the top ten.

What the authors observed across the whole study: A strong correlation was found between observed TCR beta diversity and the percentage of naive T cells measured by flow cytometry. Conclusive comparison of naive and antigen-experienced compartments was prevented by the profiling of bulk unsorted PBMCs. Compared with the aged group, more naive CD4+ T cells, fewer expanded clones and increased TCR diversity were shown by the long-lived group, suggesting age selection. Observed TCR beta diversity per million T cells fell roughly linearly with age, and a significant reduction was already apparent by age about 43. Total diversity estimates from one million sequenced T cells were considered lower bounds and underestimates. Because the CMV infection status of the donors was unknown, age-related changes in expanded clonotypes may potentially have been confounded.

As to this clonotype: Its antigen specificity is not known. The sample holds no much larger clone one base away, and base qualities are not on file.

The sample consisted of blood. This clonotype was obtained from a woman aged 60 to 75 in good health.

The CDR3 reads as follows: CASSVGQARGYEQYF. In nucleotides, the sequence is TGTGCCAGCAGCGTAGGACAGGCGAGAGGATACGAGCAGTACTTC. Recombination connected TRBV9 to TRBJ2-7, and the D gene may be TRBD1, 6 bases matching. Relative to germline, V is 0 bases shorter and J is 4 bases shorter, with 14 bases between their ends. From a lookup of the germline V gene, CDR1 and CDR2 are SGDLS and YYNGEE. Its CDR3 holds 15 amino acids, cysteine through phenylalanine. Only the CDR3 DNA is retained, 45 bases long and in frame from the first base.